The source of this TCR beta chain is a study of control samples from healthy donors and cancer patients. Data came from immunoSEQ multiplex PCR; TCRdb stores just in-frame clones and leaves some out. The table includes around 50,000 clones, about 92% detected once. From germline, CDR1 is LGHNA and CDR2 YSLEER. The V end lost 0 bases, the J end lost 6 bases, and 8 bases lay between the germline ends. The CDR3 consists of 13 residues. The rearrangement joins TRBV4-3 to TRBJ1-2; D not resolved. Sequenced input: PBMCs. This receptor was taken from a man aged 35 to 55 with colorectal cancer. CDR3 bases: TGCGCCAGCAGCCAAGAACACGGGAATGGCTACACCTTC. Protein sequence: CASSQEHGNGYTF.